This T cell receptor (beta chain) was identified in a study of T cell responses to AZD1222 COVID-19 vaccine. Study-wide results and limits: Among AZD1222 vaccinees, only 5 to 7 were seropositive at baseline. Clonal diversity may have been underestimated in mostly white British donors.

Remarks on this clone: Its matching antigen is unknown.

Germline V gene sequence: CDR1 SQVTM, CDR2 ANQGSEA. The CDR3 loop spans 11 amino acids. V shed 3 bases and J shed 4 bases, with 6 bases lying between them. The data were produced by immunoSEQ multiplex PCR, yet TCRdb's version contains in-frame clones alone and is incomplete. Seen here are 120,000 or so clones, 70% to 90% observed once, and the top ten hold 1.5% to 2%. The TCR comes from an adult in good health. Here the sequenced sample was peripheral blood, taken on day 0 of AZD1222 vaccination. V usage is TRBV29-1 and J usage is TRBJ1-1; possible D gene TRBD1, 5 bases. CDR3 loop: CSVETATEAFF. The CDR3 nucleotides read TGCAGCGTTGAGACAGCCACTGAAGCTTTCTTT.